Below are 10 T cell receptor beta chains sequenced from a single sample in a study of T cell changes during pregnancy in multiple sclerosis. The data were produced by immunoSEQ multiplex PCR, yet TCRdb's version contains in-frame clones alone and is incomplete. The table lists 85,000 to 100,000 clones, more than 85% of them singletons. The sample in question was peripheral blood, obtained in the first trimester of pregnancy. These TCRs come from a female donor with multiple sclerosis, enrolled in a pregnancy study.

This clone was recorded only once. The chain employs TRBV19 and TRBJ1-1; weak D call: TRBD1 (5 bases). The CDR3 length is 15 residues. V lost 6 bases and J 0 bases, leaving 14 bases between the germline ends. The V gene's germline CDR1 is LNHDA and CDR2 SQIVND (reference sequence). The CDR3 region is CASRPDIGVNTEAFF. The CDR3 DNA reads TGTGCCAGTAGGCCCGACATAGGGGTGAACACTGAAGCTTTCTTT.

This clone was seen just once. The chain carries TRBV19 and TRBJ2-1; 10 nucleotides match TRBD1. CDR3 length equals 16 residues. CDR1 is LNHDA, CDR2 SQIVND, per germline (reference sequence). V was clipped by 3 bases and J by 5 bases; unmatched bases: 7. The CDR3 region is CASSMISGTGDNEQFF. CDR3 in DNA: TGTGCCAGTAGTATGATTTCTGGGACAGGGGACAATGAGCAGTTCTTC.

J is TRBJ2-6 and V is TRBV28; 10 bases agree with TRBD1. CDR3 size: 16 residues. Looked up from germline, CDR1 is MDHEN and CDR2 is SYDVKM. V shed 2 bases and J 3 bases; nucleotides not matched to a gene: 1. The CDR3 DNA is TGTGCCAGCAGTTTAGGGACAGGGGATGGGGCCAACGTCCTGACTTTC. This translates into CASSLGTGDGANVLTF.

This clone was counted once. The rearrangement links TRBV11-2 to TRBJ2-7; TRBD1 is a possible D gene (6 bases). There are 14 residues in the CDR3. V was trimmed by 5 bases and J by 2 bases, leaving 13 bases between them. Germline lookup yields CDR1 SGHAT and CDR2 FQNNGV. CDR3 bases: TGTGCCAGCAGCCTCGGGACACCAGCCTACGAGCAGTACTTC. The encoded protein is CASSLGTPAYEQYF. The full variable domain, with the rest looked up from reference TRBV11-2 and TRBJ2-7, is EAGVAQSPRYKIIEKRQSVAFWCNPISGHATLYWYQQILGQGPKLLIQFQNNGVVDDSQLPKDRFSAERLKGVDSTLKIQPAKLEDSAVYLCASSLGTPAYEQYFGPGTRLTVT.

The gene calls are TRBV5-1 and TRBJ1-1; the D is unclear. The CDR3 extends over 14 amino acids. In germline, CDR1 is SGHRS, CDR2 YFSETQ. V lost 6 bases, J lost 5 bases, and 17 bases lay in between. The CDR3 is CASMIGFGGTEAFF. The DNA of the CDR3 is TGCGCCAGCATGATAGGATTTGGAGGGACTGAAGCTTTCTTT.

The gene calls are TRBV18 and TRBJ2-5, with 12 bases identical to TRBD2. Trimming removed 10 bases from V and 4 bases from J; junction bases left unmatched: 1. Germline V gives CDR1 KGHSH, CDR2 LQKENI. This CDR3 contains 12 residues. The CDR3 DNA is TGTGCCACGGGACTAGCGGGAGAGACCCAGTACTTC. This codes for CATGLAGETQYF.

The rearrangement joins TRBV19 to TRBJ2-5, with D perhaps matching TRBD1 (6 bases). Deletions cut 4 bases from V and 2 bases from J, with 8 bases between. The CDR3 contains 13 residues. Germline CDR1 and CDR2: LNHDA and SQIVND (reference sequence). As DNA, the CDR3 is TGTGCCAGTAGTACTGGGACACAAGAGACCCAGTACTTC. It specifies CASSTGTQETQYF.

The rearrangement links TRBV10-2 to TRBJ2-3, with D perhaps matching TRBD2 (5 bases). V was trimmed by 7 bases and J by 0 bases, leaving 14 bases between them. Germline CDR1 reads WSHSY; CDR2 reads SAAADI. The CDR3 is made up of 15 amino acids. The CDR3 sequence: CASTPGLASTDTQYF. The DNA for the CDR3 is TGCGCCAGCACGCCCGGACTCGCTAGCACAGATACGCAGTATTTT.

The rearrangement uses TRBV7-9 and TRBJ2-7; 10 nucleotides match TRBD1. After removal of 4 bases from V and 0 bases from J, the junction contained 6 bases not matched to a gene. The CDR3 is 16 residues long. The germline V gene encodes CDR1 SEHNR and CDR2 FQNEAQ (reference sequence). CDR3 sequence: CASSSLDRGLSYEQYF. In nucleotides, the CDR3 is TGTGCCAGCAGCTCACTCGACAGGGGGCTCTCCTACGAGCAGTACTTC.

A single count supports this clone. This chain uses TRBV2 with TRBJ1-1; 7 bases line up with TRBD1. Germline loops: CDR1 SNHLY, CDR2 FYNNEI. Trimming removed 7 bases from V and 7 bases from J; junction bases left unmatched: 12. This CDR3 spans 14 amino acids. CDR3 bases: TGTGCCAGCAAGGGGGCCGACCGAGGCATTGAAGCTTTCTTT. It codes for CASKGADRGIEAFF. Full variable domain (missing parts from reference TRBV2 and TRBJ1-1): EPEVTQTPSHQVTQMGQEVILRCVPISNHLYFYWYRQILGQKVEFLVSFYNNEISEKSEIFDDQFSVERPDGSNFTLKIRSTKLEDSAMYFCASKGADRGIEAFFGQGTRLTVV.